This entry is about one T cell receptor (beta chain). This sample stems from a study of blood T cell repertoires in COVID-19. Germline V lookup: CDR1 GTSNPN, CDR2 SVGIG (reference sequence). The CDR3 covers 14 residues. The V end was cut by 2 bases, the J end by 3 bases, with 14 bases between. Measured with immunoSEQ multiplex PCR; TCRdb has only the in-frame clones, and not every one. The table shows some 210,000 clones, with roughly 88% occurring only once. The sample comprised peripheral blood. J is TRBJ2-7 and V is TRBV30; maybe TRBD2 (6 bases). The sequence was obtained from a woman between 35 and 50 years old who had recovered from COVID-19. CDR3 DNA: TGTGCCTGGAGTAGAAGCGGGTCCTTCTACGAGCAGTACTTC. Its translation: CAWSRSGSFYEQYF.